This T cell receptor (beta chain) is drawn from a study of blood T cell repertoires in COVID-19 (dated by TCRdb to 2019 to 2021). For the study in its entirety: Collaborator samples came from the United States, Italy and Spain and covered acute and convalescent phases of COVID-19. The prospective study material was composed of cDNA or gDNA derived from T cells, B-cell-depleted T cells, or PBMCs. Deeply sampled blood TCRbeta repertoires from subjects exposed to, actively infected with, or recovered from COVID-19 were included in the dataset. The repertoires were made available in a free public database intended to serve as a resource for research on the immune response to SARS-CoV-2. Samples came from the ongoing ImmuneRACE study (first 160 participants) plus 1,254 subjects from 6 global collaborators. The sample metadata nearly always contained a de-identified subject ID, COVID-19 status, age in years and sex. Where available, HLA class I and class II types were taken from metadata supplied by the sample provider and were not determined by assay-based typing. Here is what the overall study found, with its caveats: Clinical and demographic metadata were provided uncurated, with the amount varying by source and participant.

Another Seattle source contributed samples from volunteer blood donors who had recovered from COVID-19. Collaborating institutions collected whole blood in K2EDTA tubes following their own protocols. Collaborator samples were shipped for TCRbeta analysis as frozen whole blood, isolated PBMCs, or DNA extracted from either sample type. A note on this clone: Its binding antigen is unknown. Base qualities are not provided; no much larger clone lies one nucleotide away.

TCRbeta CDR3 regions were amplified from genomic DNA using the immunoSEQ Assay, a bias-controlled multiplex PCR. Regarding the original processing steps: Nucleated cell counts per sample were estimated from amplification of reference gene primers within the assay. Sequence reads were collapsed and filtered to measure the absolute abundance of every unique TCRbeta CDR3 rearrangement. Productive Simpson clonality was computed per sample as the square root of Simpson's diversity index over productive rearrangements. TCRdb took over this immuneACCESS table, retaining in-frame rearrangements with V and J assigned. Such tables are incomplete; in checked studies, under half of the missing clones stem from an unresolved V gene, and the remainder is unexplained. V, J and clone size derive from that table, while D and trimming were established from the DNA sequence. The sample includes just under 350,000 clones, with around 91% observed a single time. The ten largest account for roughly 3.5% of the sample.

The germline V gene (reference sequence) gives CDR1 as SGHNT and CDR2 as YYREEE. The V end gives up 1 base and the J end 6 bases, leaving 8 bases in the junction not matched to a gene. From the cysteine through the phenylalanine, the CDR3 covers 17 amino acids. The read is trimmed to its CDR3 DNA, 51 bases read in frame from base 1. The material sequenced was peripheral blood. The source is a woman under 30 who had recovered from COVID-19. Recombination connected TRBV5-4 to TRBJ2-2, with 11 bases in between that match TRBD2. The DNA is as follows: TGTGCCAGCAGCTTGAGGTCTCTAGCGGGAGGATCCGGGGAGCTGTTTTTT. It is translated as CASSLRSLAGGSGELFF.